This T cell receptor beta chain was found in a study of blood T cell repertoires in COVID-19. The wider study: T cells, B-cell-depleted T cells, or PBMCs supplied cDNA or gDNA.

Original processing methods: Estimates of nucleated cell counts were drawn from the amplification of reference gene primers. The protocol was immunoSEQ multiplex PCR, while the TCRdb copy is restricted to in-frame clones and leaves out a portion. V and J calls and clone size are copied from that table; D and trimming were computed from the DNA. The profile shows around 100,000 clones, over 75% of them singletons. The ends were cut back, 4 bases at V and 7 bases at J, with 17 bases in the middle. CDR3 length: 14 amino acids. The germline CDR1 and CDR2 sequences are SGHDT and YYEEEE. The sequence came from a woman in her 70s who had recovered from COVID-19. The rearrangement uses TRBV5-6 and TRBJ1-2, with a tentative D call TRBD1 (6 bases). The sample taken for sequencing was peripheral blood. Here the CDR3 DNA reads TGTGCCAGCAGCGCCCCCCAGGGGTACTCTGGCTACACCTTC. This gives the protein CASSAPQGYSGYTF.